These 8 T cell receptor beta chains originate from one sample sequenced in a study of T cell responses to AZD1222 COVID-19 vaccine. Assay: immunoSEQ multiplex PCR; the TCRdb copy retains only in-frame clones and omits some. The sample gives roughly 180,000 clones, 80% to 95% of which show up once; about 1.9% is in the top ten. The material was peripheral blood, obtained 28 days after the second AZD1222 dose. The receptors derive from an adult who received the AZD1222 COVID-19 vaccine.

The sample holds one count of this clone. V is TRBV7-3 and J is TRBJ2-2; D remains unclear. The CDR3 has 13 amino acids. Trimming took 2 bases from V and 4 from J, leaving 5 bases between them. Per the germline V gene, CDR1 is SGHTA and CDR2 is FQGTGA. DNA for the CDR3: TGTGCCAGCAGCTTACCGGGCACCGGGGAGCTGTTTTTT. This translates into CASSLPGTGELFF.

The genes are TRBV7-8 and TRBJ1-6; TRBD1 might be the D (6 bases). The CDR3 length is 17 residues. Trimming removed 9 bases from V and 6 bases from J, with 24 bases in between. From germline, CDR1 is SGHVS and CDR2 FQNEAQ. The CDR3 nucleotides read TGTGCCAGTACACTACAGGGAACTATAATGGGTAATTCACCCCTCCACTTT. Its protein is CASTLQGTIMGNSPLHF.

The V call is TRBV19, the J call TRBJ2-3; TRBD2 matches 9 bases. The CDR3 loop spans 14 amino acids. Looked up from germline, CDR1 is LNHDA and CDR2 is SQIVND (reference sequence). V was pared by 9 bases and J by 0 bases, with 4 bases of the junction left unmatched. CDR3 nucleotide sequence: TGTGCCAGCAAGCGGGAGGCTAGCACAGATACGCAGTATTTT. Protein sequence: CASKREASTDTQYF.

The V gene is TRBV5-1, the J gene TRBJ2-1; a weak D match, TRBD2 (6 bases). Trimming took off 3 bases at V and 6 bases at J, with 19 bases between the two ends. The CDR3 loop spans 16 amino acids. CDR1 SGHRS and CDR2 YFSETQ come from the germline V gene. In DNA, the CDR3 is TGCGCCAGCAGCTCAGGACTATCAACGGTGGGCAATGAGCAGTTCTTC. Translation gives CASSSGLSTVGNEQFF.

The rearrangement joins TRBV7-3 to TRBJ2-1; D unclear. The ends were cut back, 2 bases at V and 0 bases at J, with 14 bases in the middle. The CDR3 is 17 residues long. Germline V gene sequence: CDR1 SGHTA, CDR2 FQGTGA. DNA for the CDR3: TGTGCCAGCAGCTTATCCCAATTCATGAGCTCCTACAATGAGCAGTTCTTC. Protein sequence: CASSLSQFMSSYNEQFF. Full variable domain (rest looked up from reference TRBV7-3 and TRBJ2-1): GAGVSQTPSNKVTEKGKYVELRCDPISGHTALYWYRQSLGQGPEFLIYFQGTGAADDSGLPNDRFFAVRPEGSVSTLKIQRTERGDSAVYLCASSLSQFMSSYNEQFFGPGTRLTVL.

The chain couples TRBV10-3 to TRBJ2-6; TRBD2 is a possible D gene (6 bases). Germline V gene lookup returns CDR1 ENHRY and CDR2 SYGVKD. There are 19 residues in the CDR3. V was clipped by 3 bases and J by 3 bases, with 21 bases between them. This CDR3 is CAISDPRGLGPRGANVLTF. The CDR3 nucleotides are TGTGCCATCAGTGACCCACGGGGACTGGGCCCCCGTGGGGCCAACGTCCTGACTTTC.

This chain joins TRBV9 and TRBJ2-5, with unresolved D. CDR1 is SGDLS, CDR2 YYNGEE, per germline. The CDR3 has 15 amino acids. The V end lost 4 bases, the J end lost 2 bases, and 15 bases lay between the germline ends. In DNA, the CDR3 is TGTGCCAGCAGCTCCGACGGTTTAGGACAAGAGACCCAGTACTTC. Translation: CASSSDGLGQETQYF.

The genes are TRBV7-3 and TRBJ2-2, with 7 bases fitting TRBD2. V lost 1 base to trimming and J lost 1 base; unmatched junction nucleotides: 0. This CDR3 contains 15 residues. Germline-derived CDR1 and CDR2 are SGHTA and FQGTGA. CDR3 protein: CASSLIAGNTGELFF. DNA for the CDR3: TGTGCCAGCAGCTTAATAGCGGGGAACACCGGGGAGCTGTTTTTT. The complete variable domain, with remaining parts taken from reference TRBV7-3 and TRBJ2-2, reads GAGVSQTPSNKVTEKGKYVELRCDPISGHTALYWYRQSLGQGPEFLIYFQGTGAADDSGLPNDRFFAVRPEGSVSTLKIQRTERGDSAVYLCASSLIAGNTGELFFGEGSRLTVL.